These 17 T cell receptor beta chains originate from one sample sequenced in a study of glioma-infiltrating T cells after dendritic cell vaccination. Some clones are missing from TCRdb's copy, which holds only in-frame ones; the method was immunoSEQ multiplex PCR. The table includes about 50,000 clones, around 89% detected once. Documented time point: after dendritic cell vaccination, including at tumor progression/relapse. Source: blood, taken after dendritic cell vaccination. The origin of the receptors is a human donor with glioblastoma.

V is TRBV11-2 and J is TRBJ2-1; TRBD2 aligns across 8 bases. Germline loops: CDR1 SGHAT, CDR2 FQNNGV. V lost 4 bases and J lost 3; bases outside the gene matches: 8. The CDR3 runs 16 residues. The CDR3 loop reads CASSSFLGRDYNEQFF. The CDR3 coding sequence is TGTGCCAGCAGCTCTTTTCTCGGGAGGGACTACAATGAGCAGTTCTTC.

The V gene is TRBV4-3, the J gene TRBJ2-3, with D possibly matching TRBD2 (6 bases). CDR3 size: 15 residues. V was shortened by 1 base and J by 7 bases, with 15 bases between the two germline ends. The germline V gene has CDR1 LGHNA and CDR2 YSLEER. The CDR3: CASSQASGSSNTQYF. The CDR3 DNA follows: TGCGCCAGCAGCCAAGCTTCCGGGAGTTCAAATACGCAGTATTTT.

This sequence joins TRBV28 and TRBJ2-2; 8 nucleotides align to TRBD1. V gave up 9 bases and J gave up 5 bases; unmatched junction bases: 8. CDR1 is MDHEN and CDR2 is SYDVKM in the germline V gene. The CDR3 length is 14 residues. CDR3 sequence (DNA): TGTGCCAGTTCCAGCACAGGGGGTACCGGGGAGCTGTTTTTT. Protein: CASSSTGGTGELFF.

The V and J genes are TRBV4-2 and TRBJ2-7; 12 nucleotides align to TRBD2. This CDR3 contains 17 residues. Germline lookup yields CDR1 LGHNA and CDR2 YNFKEQ. J gave up 7 bases and V 1 base, and 11 bases lay outside the gene matches. CDR3 in DNA: TGTGCCAGCAGCCAAGCGGGTCGGGCTAGCGGGAGGGGTGAGCAGTACTTC. The encoded protein is CASSQAGRASGRGEQYF.

Regarding this clone: One end of the junction varies from germline; a read error may be responsible. The chain links TRBV7-2 to TRBJ2-1; TRBD2 matches at 10 bases. The CDR3 sequence is 13 residues long. From germline, CDR1 is SGHTA and CDR2 FQGNSA. The CDR3 loop is CASSLAGANEQFF. The CDR3 DNA follows: TGTGCCAGCAGCCTAGCGGGAGCGAATGAGCAGTTCTTC.

The rearrangement joins TRBV5-5 to TRBJ1-2; 7 bases fit TRBD1. Germline CDR1 is SGHKS and CDR2 is YYEKEE (reference sequence). The CDR3 consists of 15 residues. With 1 base clipped from V and 8 bases from J, the junction kept 11 bases outside the gene matches. DNA of the CDR3: TGTGCCAGCAGCTTGTATGACAGGGACCTCCTCGGCTACACCTTC. Translated: CASSLYDRDLLGYTF. The variable domain in full, with the rest retrieved from reference TRBV5-5 and TRBJ1-2, is DAGVTQSPTHLIKTRGQQVTLRCSPISGHKSVSWYQQVLGQGPQFIFQYYEKEERGRGNFPDRFSARQFPNYSSELNVNALLLGDSALYLCASSLYDRDLLGYTFGSGTRLTVV.

Only one count was recorded for this clone. CDR3 protein: CASSLTIAVTYEQYF. The CDR3 nucleotides read TGTGCCAGCAGCTTAACGATCGCGGTTACCTACGAGCAGTACTTC. The gene calls are TRBV11-2 and TRBJ2-7; no reliable D call. There are 15 residues in the CDR3. V was shortened by 2 bases and J by 2 bases, with 13 bases between the two germline ends. Germline values: CDR1 SGHAT, CDR2 FQNNGV.

This clone was found a few times. The J gene is TRBJ2-7, the V gene TRBV27; tentative D call: TRBD1 (5 bases). This CDR3 has 14 residues. Per germline, CDR1 MNHEY and CDR2 SMNVEV (reference sequence). Trimming took off 4 bases at V and 3 bases at J, with 13 bases between the two ends. The CDR3: CASSSLSQGYEQYF. The CDR3 nucleotides are TGTGCCAGCAGTTCCCTTAGCCAGGGCTACGAGCAGTACTTC.

This chain links TRBV9 with TRBJ1-3, with 7 bases identical to TRBD1. Germline V gene sequence: CDR1 SGDLS, CDR2 YYNGEE. The CDR3 totals 13 residues. V lost 4 bases, J lost 3 bases, and 1 base stayed unmatched. The CDR3 is CASSPGGGNTIYF. CDR3 sequence (DNA): TGTGCCAGCAGCCCAGGGGGTGGAAACACCATATATTTT. The full variable domain, its missing parts supplied by reference TRBV9 and TRBJ1-3, is DSGVTQTPKHLITATGQRVTLRCSPRSGDLSVYWYQQSLDQGLQFLIQYYNGEERAKGNILERFSAQQFPDLHSELNLSSLELGDSALYFCASSPGGGNTIYFGEGSWLTVV.

The chain employs TRBV13 and TRBJ2-7; TRBD1 matches 9 bases. The CDR3 is 16 amino acids. The germline CDR1 and CDR2 sequences are PRHDT and FYEKMQ (reference sequence). The J segment lost 6 bases and the V segment lost 2 bases, leaving 11 bases of the junction unmatched. The CDR3 protein is CASSLKGRTGAFEQYF. The CDR3 region has the DNA TGTGCCAGCAGCTTAAAGGGAAGGACAGGGGCCTTCGAGCAGTACTTC.

This chain connects TRBV2 to TRBJ2-7; 10 bases are shared with TRBD1. The CDR3 has 13 amino acids. Looked up from germline, CDR1 is SNHLY and CDR2 is FYNNEI. V lost 5 bases to trimming and J lost 6 bases; unmatched junction nucleotides: 4. CDR3 sequence reads: CASSYDRGLEQYF. The CDR3 coding sequence is TGTGCCAGCAGTTACGACAGGGGGCTCGAGCAGTACTTC.

In DNA form, the CDR3 reads TGCGCCAGCAGCACTACGGGAGGGCCTCAAGAGACCCAGTACTTC. It encodes CASSTTGGPQETQYF. The genes are TRBV5-1 and TRBJ2-5; TRBD2 matches at 8 bases. Germline V lookup: CDR1 SGHRS, CDR2 YFSETQ. The CDR3 length is 15 residues. V dropped 4 bases and J dropped 2; count of bases not matched to a gene: 7.

This clone came up once. V and J are TRBV6-4 and TRBJ1-4; 7 positions agree with TRBD1. From germline, CDR1 is MRHNA and CDR2 SNTAGT. With V trimmed by 0 bases and J by 6 bases, 10 bases remained unmatched. This CDR3 spans 17 amino acids. CDR3 sequence reads: CASSDSPLTGMDEKLFF. In DNA, the CDR3 is TGTGCCAGCAGTGACTCGCCTCTGACAGGGATGGATGAAAAACTGTTTTTT.

The chain joins TRBV5-5 to TRBJ1-4; tentatively, D is TRBD1 (5 bases). CDR3 size: 13 residues. CDR1 and CDR2 (germline): SGHKS, YYEKEE (reference sequence). V lost 4 bases, J lost 3 bases, and 7 bases lay in between. The CDR3 nucleotides read TGTGCCAGCAGCGCGGGACCTAATGAAAAACTGTTTTTT. Protein: CASSAGPNEKLFF.

The chain carries TRBV27 and TRBJ1-2, with 9 bases that match TRBD1. This CDR3 region has 13 residues. Germline CDR1 is MNHEY and CDR2 is SMNVEV (reference sequence). V shed 11 bases and J 0 bases; nucleotides not matched to a gene: 4. CDR3 sequence reads: CAGGQGTNYGYTF. Here the CDR3 DNA reads TGTGCCGGGGGACAGGGCACTAACTATGGCTACACCTTC.

The genes are TRBV5-1 and TRBJ2-6; TRBD1 matches at 7 bases. The germline gives CDR1 SGHRS, CDR2 YFSETQ. The CDR3 is made up of 15 amino acids. With 2 bases clipped from V and 2 bases from J, the junction kept 1 base outside the gene matches. CDR3 sequence: CASSFTGAGANVLTF. The CDR3 bases are TGCGCCAGCAGCTTTACAGGGGCTGGGGCCAACGTCCTGACTTTC.

This clone has only a few counts. This sequence joins TRBV7-3 and TRBJ1-1, with no clear D. The length of the CDR3 is 13 residues. The V end lost 2 bases, the J end lost 10 bases, and 14 bases lay between the germline ends. CDR1 and CDR2 (germline): SGHTA, FQGTGA. This CDR3 reads CASSLYGADTAFF. The CDR3 DNA is TGTGCCAGCAGCTTATATGGAGCAGATACAGCTTTCTTT.